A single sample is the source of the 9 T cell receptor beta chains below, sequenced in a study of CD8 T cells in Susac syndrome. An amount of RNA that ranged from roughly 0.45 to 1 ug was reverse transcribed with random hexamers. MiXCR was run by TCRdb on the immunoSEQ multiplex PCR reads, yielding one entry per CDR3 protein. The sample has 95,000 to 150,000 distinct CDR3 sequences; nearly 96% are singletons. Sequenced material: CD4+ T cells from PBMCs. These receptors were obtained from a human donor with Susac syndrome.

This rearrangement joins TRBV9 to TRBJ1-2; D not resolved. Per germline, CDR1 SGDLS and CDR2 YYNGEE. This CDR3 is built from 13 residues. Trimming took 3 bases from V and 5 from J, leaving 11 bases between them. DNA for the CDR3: TGTGCCAGCAGCGCCCCCCCGCTTTATGGCTACACCTTC. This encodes CASSAPPLYGYTF. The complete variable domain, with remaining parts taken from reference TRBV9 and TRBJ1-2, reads DSGVTQTPKHLITATGQRVTLRCSPRSGDLSVYWYQQSLDQGLQFLIQYYNGEERAKGNILERFSAQQFPDLHSELNLSSLELGDSALYFCASSAPPLYGYTFGSGTRLTVV.

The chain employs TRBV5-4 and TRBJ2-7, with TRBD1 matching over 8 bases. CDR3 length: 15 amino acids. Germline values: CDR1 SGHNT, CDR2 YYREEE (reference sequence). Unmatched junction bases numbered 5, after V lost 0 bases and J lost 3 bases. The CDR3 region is CASSLGTGMSYEQYF. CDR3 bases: TGTGCCAGCAGCTTGGGGACAGGGATGAGCTACGAGCAGTACTTC.

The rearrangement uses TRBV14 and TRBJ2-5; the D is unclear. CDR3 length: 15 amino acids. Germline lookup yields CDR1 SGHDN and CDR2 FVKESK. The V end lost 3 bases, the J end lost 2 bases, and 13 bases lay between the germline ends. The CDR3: CASSHAVGPQETQYF. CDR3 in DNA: TGTGCCAGCAGCCACGCGGTAGGGCCACAAGAGACCCAGTACTTC. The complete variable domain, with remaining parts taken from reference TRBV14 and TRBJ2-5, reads EAGVTQFPSHSVIEKGQTVTLRCDPISGHDNLYWYRRVMGKEIKFLLHFVKESKQDESGMPNNRFLAERTGGTYSTLKVQPAELEDSGVYFCASSHAVGPQETQYFGPGTRLLVL.

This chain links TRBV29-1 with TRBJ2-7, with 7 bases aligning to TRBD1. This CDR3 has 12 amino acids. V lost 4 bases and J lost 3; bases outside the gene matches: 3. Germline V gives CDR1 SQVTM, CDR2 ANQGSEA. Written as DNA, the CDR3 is TGCAGCGTTGGTTCAGGGGGCTACGAGCAGTACTTC. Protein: CSVGSGGYEQYF.

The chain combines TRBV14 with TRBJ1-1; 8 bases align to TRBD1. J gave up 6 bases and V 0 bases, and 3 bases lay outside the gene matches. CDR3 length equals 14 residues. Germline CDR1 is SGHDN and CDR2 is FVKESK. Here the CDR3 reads CASSQDRGRAEAFF. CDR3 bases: TGTGCCAGCAGCCAAGACAGGGGGCGGGCTGAAGCTTTCTTT.

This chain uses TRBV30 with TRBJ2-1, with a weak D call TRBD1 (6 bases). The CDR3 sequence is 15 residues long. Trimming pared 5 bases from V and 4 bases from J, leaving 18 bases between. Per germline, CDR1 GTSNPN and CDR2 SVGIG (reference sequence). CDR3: CAWAVKGRGYNEQFF. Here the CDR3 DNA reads TGTGCCTGGGCAGTAAAAGGCAGGGGATACAATGAGCAGTTCTTC.

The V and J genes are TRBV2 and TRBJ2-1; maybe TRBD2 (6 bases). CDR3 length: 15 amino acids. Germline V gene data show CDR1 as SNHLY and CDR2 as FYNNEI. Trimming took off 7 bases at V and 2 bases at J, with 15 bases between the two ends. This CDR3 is CASNAAGTPYNEQFF. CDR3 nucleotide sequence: TGTGCCAGCAATGCAGCGGGTACCCCCTACAATGAGCAGTTCTTC.

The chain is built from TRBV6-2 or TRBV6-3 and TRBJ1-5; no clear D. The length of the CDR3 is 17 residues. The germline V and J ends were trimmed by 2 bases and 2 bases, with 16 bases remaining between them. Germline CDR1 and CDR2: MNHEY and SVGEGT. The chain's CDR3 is CASSYPPGKSGNQPQHF. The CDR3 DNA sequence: TGTGCCAGCAGTTACCCGCCAGGAAAAAGTGGCAATCAGCCCCAGCATTTT.

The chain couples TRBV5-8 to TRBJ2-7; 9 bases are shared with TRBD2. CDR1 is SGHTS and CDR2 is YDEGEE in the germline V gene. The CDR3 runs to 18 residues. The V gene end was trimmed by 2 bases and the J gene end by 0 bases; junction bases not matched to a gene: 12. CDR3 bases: TGTGCCAGCAGCTTAAGTCTAGCGGGAAGTACCCGCTCCTACGAGCAGTACTTC. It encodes CASSLSLAGSTRSYEQYF.